This T cell receptor beta chain was recorded in a study of a mutant IDH1 vaccine in newly diagnosed glioma. About this clone itself: No antigen is known for it.

Time point denoted: week 5, during vaccination. Vaccination used 300 ug of mutant IDH1 20-mer peptide per dose, with topical imiquimod. The ends lost 6 bases at V and 3 bases at J; junction bases unmatched: 4. The germline V gene encodes CDR1 MDHEN and CDR2 SYDVKM. CDR3 length: 15 residues. Libraries were prepared by immunoSEQ multiplex PCR; TCRdb keeps only in-frame clonotypes and omits some of them. Seen here are 39,000 or so clones, approximately 80% observed once, and the top ten hold roughly 5%. The rearrangement links TRBV28 to TRBJ2-2, with TRBD2 identical over 10 bases. The TCR originated in a man aged 35-49 years with glioma. The sequencing used PBMCs, collected from a glioma patient whose treatment included an IDH1 peptide vaccine. In DNA, the CDR3 is TGTGCCAGCAGCTCACTAGCGGGGTACACCGGGGAGCTGTTTTTT. This codes for CASSSLAGYTGELFF.